This T cell receptor (beta chain) stems from a study of blood T cells in healthy people across ages. The germline gives CDR1 MNHEY, CDR2 SVGEGT. The V segment lost 2 bases and the J segment 8 bases; nucleotides outside the gene matches: 6. The CDR3 contains 15 residues. It was with a sample-barcoded 5' primer and a J-beta primer mix that a second PCR of roughly 6 to 12 cycles was run. MiXCR was run by TCRdb on the 5' RACE reads, yielding one entry per CDR3 protein. This repertoire shows about 750,000 distinct CDR3 sequences, about 55% found once; its top ten account for 41%. Ranging in age from roughly 6 to 90, the donors were healthy Caucasian individuals from Russia.

This sequence originates from a man older than 75 in good health. The chain employs TRBV6-2 or TRBV6-3 and TRBJ2-1, with 10 bases aligning to TRBD2. Sequencing was performed on blood. For the CDR3, the DNA is TGTGCCAGCAGTTACGGGAGGACTAGCGGCGATGAGCAGTTCTTC. It specifies CASSYGRTSGDEQFF.